One and the same sample provided the 28 T cell receptor beta chains below, sequenced in a study of cytomegalovirus exposure and HLA in healthy donors. The data were produced by immunoSEQ multiplex PCR, yet TCRdb's version contains in-frame clones alone and is incomplete. The data show fewer than 300,000 clones, approximately 88% seen once. Sequencing input: PBMCs. These receptors originate from a young woman in good health and CMV-seronegative.

The chain combines TRBV19 with TRBJ2-7, with TRBD2 matching over 7 bases. This CDR3 has 14 residues. J lost 1 base, V lost 8 bases, and 8 bases had no gene match. The germline V gene has CDR1 LNHDA and CDR2 SQIVND (reference sequence). CDR3 region: CASSSGRGSYEQYF. The DNA for the CDR3 is TGTGCCAGTTCCTCTGGGAGGGGTTCCTACGAGCAGTACTTC. Looking up the rest from reference TRBV19 and TRBJ2-7 gives the full variable domain: DGGITQSPKYLFRKEGQNVTLSCEQNLNHDAMYWYRQDPGQGLRLIYYSQIVNDFQKGDIAEGYSVSREKKESFPLTVTSAQKNPTAFYLCASSSGRGSYEQYFGPGTRLTVT.

The chain joins TRBV5-1 to TRBJ2-4; 7 nucleotides align to TRBD2. Germline assignment: CDR1 SGHRS and CDR2 YFSETQ. There are 15 residues in the CDR3. Trimming removed 1 base from V and 8 bases from J; junction bases left unmatched: 9. The CDR3 loop reads CASSLSAGEAHIQYF. The CDR3 nucleotides are TGCGCCAGCAGCTTGTCGGCGGGAGAAGCCCACATTCAGTACTTC.

This chain connects TRBV27 to TRBJ1-1; maybe TRBD1 (5 bases). V lost 2 bases and J 2 bases, leaving 9 bases between the germline ends. The CDR3 runs to 14 residues. Germline lookup yields CDR1 MNHEY and CDR2 SMNVEV (reference sequence). CDR3 DNA: TGTGCCAGCAGTTTAATAGGGGTCAACACTGAAGCTTTCTTT. Amino acid sequence: CASSLIGVNTEAFF.

The V gene is TRBV2, the J gene TRBJ2-3; D is possibly TRBD1 (5 bases). With 7 bases removed from V and 0 bases from J, the gap between germline ends came to 14 bases. Germline assignment: CDR1 SNHLY and CDR2 FYNNEI. The CDR3 consists of 15 residues. This CDR3 is CASKPGATSTDTQYF. In DNA, the CDR3 is TGTGCCAGCAAGCCTGGGGCTACTAGCACAGATACGCAGTATTTT.

V usage is TRBV5-1 and J usage is TRBJ2-7; 14 bases agree with TRBD2. Germline trimming cut 3 bases from V and 0 bases from J; bases unmatched to any gene: 2. The CDR3 runs to 16 residues. The germline CDR1 and CDR2 sequences are SGHRS and YFSETQ. The CDR3 DNA reads TGCGCCAGCAGCTGGACTAGCGGGAGGCCCTCCTACGAGCAGTACTTC. This translates into CASSWTSGRPSYEQYF.

The V and J genes are TRBV28 and TRBJ1-1, with D maybe TRBD1 (6 bases). Germline CDR1 MDHEN, CDR2 SYDVKM. V was trimmed by 1 base and J by 2 bases, leaving 20 bases between them. This CDR3 contains 18 residues. CDR3 DNA: TGTGCCAGCAGTTTATATTTGGCAGGGGAATTTAGAAACACTGAAGCTTTCTTT. It encodes CASSLYLAGEFRNTEAFF.

V usage is TRBV5-1 and J usage is TRBJ2-7, with 9 bases lining up with TRBD2. The CDR3 is made up of 15 amino acids. Germline assignment: CDR1 SGHRS and CDR2 YFSETQ. V dropped 4 bases and J dropped 7; count of bases not matched to a gene: 12. The CDR3 coding sequence is TGCGCCAGCAGCCTCGAGCTAGCGGGATCTTTGGAGCAGTACTTC. Amino acids: CASSLELAGSLEQYF. Full variable domain (rest looked up from reference TRBV5-1 and TRBJ2-7): KAGVTQTPRYLIKTRGQQVTLSCSPISGHRSVSWYQQTPGQGLQFLFEYFSETQRNKGNFPGRFSGRQFSNSRSEMNVSTLELGDSALYLCASSLELAGSLEQYFGPGTRLTVT.

This clone was seen a few times. The chain has TRBV2 and TRBJ1-2; perhaps TRBD1 as D (6 bases). V lost 2 bases, J lost 2 bases, and 15 bases lay in between. The CDR3 runs 16 residues. Looked up from germline, CDR1 is SNHLY and CDR2 is FYNNEI. CDR3 coding DNA: TGTGCCAGCAGTGAAAGGGGACACAGCTTGAACTATGGCTACACCTTC. Translation: CASSERGHSLNYGYTF.

Worth noting for this clone: Additional DNA sequences in this sample encode the identical CDR3. The gene calls are TRBV27 and TRBJ1-2; the D is unclear. This CDR3 spans 13 amino acids. V lost 2 bases and J 2 bases, leaving 6 bases between the germline ends. CDR1 is MNHEY, CDR2 SMNVEV, per germline (reference sequence). CDR3 coding DNA: TGTGCCAGCAGTTTAGCGGGAAACTATGGCTACACCTTC. Its translation: CASSLAGNYGYTF.

The chain uses TRBV5-4 and TRBJ1-6; TRBD1 aligns across 8 bases. This CDR3 has 14 residues. J lost 6 bases, V lost 4 bases, and 3 bases had no gene match. CDR1 and CDR2 (germline): SGHNT, YYREEE (reference sequence). The chain's CDR3 is CASSPGQANSPLHF. The CDR3 region has the DNA TGTGCCAGCAGCCCGGGACAGGCTAATTCACCCCTCCACTTT.

CDR3 DNA sequence: TGTGCCAGCAGTACCGGGACTCCAGGCGGGGAGCTGTTTTTT. Its translation: CASSTGTPGGELFF. V and J are TRBV6-5 and TRBJ2-2; TRBD2 is a possible D gene (6 bases). V dropped 5 bases and J dropped 7 bases, with 14 bases sitting between them. The CDR3 is 14 residues long. Germline V CDR1 and CDR2: MNHEY, SVGAGI.

This clone was counted a single time. The rearrangement uses TRBV5-4 and TRBJ2-7; 14 bases are a match to TRBD2. V shed 3 bases, J shed 4 bases, and the junction held 9 bases outside the gene matches. CDR1 is SGHNT, CDR2 YYREEE, per germline (reference sequence). The CDR3 contains 17 residues. CDR3 nucleotides: TGTGCCAGCAGCTCGCACCGAGGGACTAGCGGGAGATACGAGCAGTACTTC. Translating gives CASSSHRGTSGRYEQYF.

V gene TRBV2 combines with J gene TRBJ1-2; D ambiguous. Germline V CDR1 and CDR2: SNHLY, FYNNEI. CDR3 size: 18 residues. Trimming took off 4 bases at V and 1 base at J, with 22 bases between the two ends. The CDR3 coding sequence is TGTGCCAGCAGTGGAACATTGAAAGAGCGGCTTCTTAACTATGGCTACACCTTC. This sequence encodes CASSGTLKERLLNYGYTF.

The chain couples TRBV9 to TRBJ1-2; D is perhaps TRBD1 (5 bases). CDR1 and CDR2 (germline): SGDLS, YYNGEE. The CDR3 length is 15 residues. Between the trimmed V and J ends, which lost 0 bases and 4 bases, there was a span of 13 bases. This CDR3 is CASSVDGGGVYGYTF. The CDR3 DNA is TGTGCCAGCAGCGTAGACGGGGGTGGTGTCTATGGCTACACCTTC.

The rearrangement joins TRBV13 to TRBJ2-7; 9 bases fit TRBD1. V lost 3 bases to trimming and J lost 5 bases; unmatched junction nucleotides: 5. Germline CDR1 PRHDT, CDR2 FYEKMQ (reference sequence). This CDR3 is built from 14 residues. The chain's CDR3 is CASSFPTGGDEQYF. Written as DNA, the CDR3 is TGTGCCAGCAGCTTCCCGACAGGGGGAGACGAGCAGTACTTC.

A single count supports this clone. CDR3 coding DNA: TGTGCCACCAGCAGAGGAATTGGCCCCGGGACAGGGGTTTCCAATGAGCAGTTCTTC. Its protein is CATSRGIGPGTGVSNEQFF. V is TRBV15 and J is TRBJ2-1, with 10 bases fitting TRBD1. The J segment lost 6 bases and the V segment lost 1 base, leaving 15 bases of the junction unmatched. This CDR3 spans 19 amino acids. Looked up from germline, CDR1 is LNHNV and CDR2 is YYDKDF (reference sequence).

CDR3 nucleotides: TGTGCCAGCGCAACCGGTGCACTCTCCTACGAGCAGTACTTC. Protein product: CASATGALSYEQYF. The V and J genes are TRBV6-1 and TRBJ2-7; D remains unclear. In germline, CDR1 is MNHNS, CDR2 SASEGT. V was shortened by 8 bases and J by 0 bases, with 14 bases between the two germline ends. CDR3 size: 14 residues.

This clone was seen a few times. This chain connects TRBV18 to TRBJ2-7, with 8 bases fitting TRBD1. Germline lookup yields CDR1 KGHSH and CDR2 LQKENI. Trimming took 6 bases from V and 6 from J; bases not matched to a gene: 1. This CDR3 is 11 amino acids long. The CDR3 loop reads CASSDRVEQYF. As DNA, the CDR3 is TGTGCCAGCTCGGACAGGGTCGAGCAGTACTTC.

The V call is TRBV6-1, the J call TRBJ2-1; the match to TRBD1 covers 8 bases. CDR1 and CDR2 from the germline V gene are MNHNS and SASEGT. V lost 10 bases and J lost 4; bases outside the gene matches: 6. The CDR3 sequence is 13 residues long. CDR3 region: CATDRGRYNEQFF. The CDR3 DNA sequence: TGTGCCACCGACAGGGGTAGGTACAATGAGCAGTTCTTC.

This chain joins TRBV9 and TRBJ2-7; a weak D match, TRBD1 (6 bases). The ends were cut back, 3 bases at V and 8 bases at J, with 12 bases in the middle. Germline V gene data show CDR1 as SGDLS and CDR2 as YYNGEE. The CDR3 extends over 12 amino acids. The CDR3 reads CASSAGTGKQYF. CDR3 DNA sequence: TGTGCCAGCAGCGCTGGTACAGGGAAGCAGTACTTC.

This rearrangement joins TRBV6-5 to TRBJ1-1, with 7 nucleotides matching TRBD1. The CDR3 is 15 residues long. CDR1 is MNHEY and CDR2 is SVGAGI in the germline V gene. J lost 4 bases, V lost 4 bases, and 9 bases had no gene match. The CDR3 DNA sequence: TGTGCCAGCAGTTTTACAGGGGCCCGCGGCACTGAAGCTTTCTTT. Amino acid sequence: CASSFTGARGTEAFF.

The chain recombines TRBV4-3 with TRBJ1-4; no clear D gene. Germline V lookup: CDR1 LGHNA, CDR2 YSLEER. This CDR3 spans 13 amino acids. Deletions cut 0 bases from V and 7 bases from J, with 6 bases between. The CDR3 sequence: CASSQDLPEKLFF. The CDR3 DNA reads TGCGCCAGCAGCCAAGATCTCCCTGAAAAACTGTTTTTT.

The J gene is TRBJ1-2, the V gene TRBV6-5; D call uncertain. Per the germline V gene, CDR1 is MNHEY and CDR2 is SVGAGI. CDR3 size: 13 residues. V was pared by 6 bases and J by 4 bases, with 12 bases between. Here the CDR3 DNA reads TGTGCCAGCAGCCGAGTTCCGGGCTATGGCTACACCTTC. Translating it yields CASSRVPGYGYTF.

V is TRBV14 and J is TRBJ1-1; D is perhaps TRBD1 (5 bases). The germline gives CDR1 SGHDN, CDR2 FVKESK. Trimming shortened V by 4 bases and J by 5 bases, and 23 bases separated the two germline ends. The length of the CDR3 is 17 residues. CDR3 sequence (DNA): TGTGCCAGCAGCCTCGATCAACCCAATTCCAGGGCTACTGAAGCTTTCTTT. Its translation: CASSLDQPNSRATEAFF.

V and J are TRBV21-1 and TRBJ1-5. TRBV21-1 is classified as a pseudogene. The CDR3 is 12 residues long. CDR3 in DNA: TGTGCCAGCAGCACGGGGAATCAGCCCCAGCATTTT. It codes for CASSTGNQPQHF.

The rearrangement joins TRBV5-6 to TRBJ1-3, with D perhaps matching TRBD1 (6 bases). V gave up 3 bases and J gave up 5 bases, with 6 bases separating them. This CDR3 is built from 12 residues. Per germline, CDR1 SGHDT and CDR2 YYEEEE. The CDR3 is CASSWDRNTIYF. The CDR3 DNA sequence: TGTGCCAGCAGCTGGGACAGAAACACCATATATTTT.

On this clone itself: This same CDR3 is encoded by further DNA sequences in the sample. This rearrangement joins TRBV5-1 to TRBJ2-1, with TRBD2 matching over 7 bases. The CDR3 runs 18 residues. Germline V gives CDR1 SGHRS, CDR2 YFSETQ. The V and J ends lost 0 bases and 0 bases, in that order; junction bases with no gene match: 9. The CDR3 here is CASSLGSSGLSSYNEQFF. In DNA form, the CDR3 reads TGCGCCAGCAGCTTGGGTTCTTCGGGACTATCCTCCTACAATGAGCAGTTCTTC.

V and J are TRBV5-4 and TRBJ1-1; D gene unclear. CDR3 length: 13 residues. The germline V gene encodes CDR1 SGHNT and CDR2 YYREEE (reference sequence). The V end was cut by 5 bases, the J end by 4 bases, with 12 bases between. CDR3 sequence reads: CASSPGGSTEAFF. CDR3 DNA sequence: TGTGCCAGCAGTCCGGGTGGGAGCACTGAAGCTTTCTTT.